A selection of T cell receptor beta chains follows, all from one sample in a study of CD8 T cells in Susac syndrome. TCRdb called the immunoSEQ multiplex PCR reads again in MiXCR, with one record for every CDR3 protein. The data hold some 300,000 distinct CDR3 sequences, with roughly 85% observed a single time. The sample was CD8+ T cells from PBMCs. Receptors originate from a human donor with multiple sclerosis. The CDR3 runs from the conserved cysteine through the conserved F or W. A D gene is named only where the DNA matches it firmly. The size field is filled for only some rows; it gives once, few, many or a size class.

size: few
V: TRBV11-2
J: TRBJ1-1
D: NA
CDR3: CASSLGGMNTEAFF
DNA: TGTGCCAGCAGCTTAGGCGGGATGAACACTGAAGCTTTCTTT

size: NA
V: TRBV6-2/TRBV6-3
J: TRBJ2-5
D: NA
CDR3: CASSFQFEAETQYF
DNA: TGTGCCAGCAGTTTTCAGTTCGAGGCTGAGACCCAGTACTTC

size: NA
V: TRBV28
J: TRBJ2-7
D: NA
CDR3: CASSHRGLTYEQYF
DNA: TGTGCCAGCAGCCATAGGGGCCTTACCTACGAGCAGTACTTC

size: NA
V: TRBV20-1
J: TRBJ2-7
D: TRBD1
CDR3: CSARDLGQGGEQYF
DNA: TGCAGTGCTAGAGATCTGGGACAGGGGGGCGAGCAGTACTTC

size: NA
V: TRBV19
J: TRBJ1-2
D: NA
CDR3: CASSMLDTNYGYTF
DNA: TGTGCCAGTAGTATGCTGGACACTAACTATGGCTACACCTTC

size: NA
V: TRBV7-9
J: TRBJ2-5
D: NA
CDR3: CASSPRIRGTQYF
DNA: TGTGCCAGCAGCCCCCGAATCCGAGGGACCCAGTACTTC

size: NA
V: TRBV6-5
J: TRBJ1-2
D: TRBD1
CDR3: CASSFRGTGVVGYTF
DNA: TGTGCCAGCAGTTTCCGCGGGACAGGGGTTGTTGGCTACACCTTC

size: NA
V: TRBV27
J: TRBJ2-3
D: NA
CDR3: CASSFLMGGTDTQYF
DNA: TGTGCCAGCAGTTTTCTCATGGGCGGCACAGATACGCAGTATTTT

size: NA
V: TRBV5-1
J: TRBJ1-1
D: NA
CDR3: CASSLTGIPNTEAFF
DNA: TGCGCCAGCAGCCTTACCGGGATTCCAAACACTGAAGCTTTCTTT

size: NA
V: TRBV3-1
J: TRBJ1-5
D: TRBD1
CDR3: CASSPNPWTGDRNRDQPQHF
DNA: TGTGCCAGCAGCCCCAACCCCTGGACAGGGGACCGTAATCGAGATCAGCCCCAGCATTTT

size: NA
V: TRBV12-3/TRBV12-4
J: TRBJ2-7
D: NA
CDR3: CASSLTGRSAYEQYF
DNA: TGTGCCAGCAGTCTAACGGGACGGTCGGCCTACGAGCAGTACTTC

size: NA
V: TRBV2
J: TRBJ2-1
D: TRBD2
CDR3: CASSEVPSGYNEQFF
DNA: TGTGCCAGCAGTGAAGTGCCTAGCGGATACAATGAGCAGTTCTTC

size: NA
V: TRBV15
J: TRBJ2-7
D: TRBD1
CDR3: CATSRTGGRYEQYF
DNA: TGTGCCACCAGCAGGACAGGGGGAAGATACGAGCAGTACTTC

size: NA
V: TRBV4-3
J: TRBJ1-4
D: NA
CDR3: CASSPGLSLELFF
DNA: TGCGCCAGCAGCCCGGGGCTGTCGTTGGAACTGTTTTTT

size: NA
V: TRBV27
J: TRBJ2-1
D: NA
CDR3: CASRDGYNEQFF
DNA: TGTGCCAGCAGGGACGGGTACAATGAGCAGTTCTTC

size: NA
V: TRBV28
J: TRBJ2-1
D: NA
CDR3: CASRQGHSFYEQFF
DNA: TGTGCCAGCAGGCAGGGACATTCTTTTTATGAGCAGTTCTTC

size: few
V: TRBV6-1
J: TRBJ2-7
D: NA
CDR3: CASGPGDLEQYF
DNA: TGTGCCAGCGGGCCAGGGGATCTCGAGCAGTACTTC

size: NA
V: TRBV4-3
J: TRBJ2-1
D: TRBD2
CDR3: CASSPKWTSGRAHNEQFF
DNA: TGCGCCAGCAGCCCAAAATGGACTAGCGGGAGGGCCCACAATGAGCAGTTCTTC

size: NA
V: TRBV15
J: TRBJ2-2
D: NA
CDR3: CATSSERGASDTGELFF
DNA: TGTGCCACCAGCAGCGAACGGGGGGCATCGGACACCGGGGAGCTGTTTTTT

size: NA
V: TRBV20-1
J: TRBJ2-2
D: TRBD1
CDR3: CSATRTGLSSNTGELFF
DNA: TGCAGTGCTACCCGGACAGGTTTGTCCTCGAACACCGGGGAGCTGTTTTTT

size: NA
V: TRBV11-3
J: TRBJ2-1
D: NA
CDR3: CASSLEQFYEQFF
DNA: TGTGCCAGCAGCTTAGAACAGTTCTATGAGCAGTTCTTC

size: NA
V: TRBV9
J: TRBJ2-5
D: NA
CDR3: CASSVVGTGIGETQYF
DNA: TGTGCCAGCAGCGTAGTCGGAACGGGGATTGGAGAGACCCAGTACTTC

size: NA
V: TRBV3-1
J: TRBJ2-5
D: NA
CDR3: CASGSVQETQYF
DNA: TGTGCCAGCGGATCGGTACAAGAGACCCAGTACTTC

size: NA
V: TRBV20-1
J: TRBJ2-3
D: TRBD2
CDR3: CSARTSGRARDTQYF
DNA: TGCAGTGCTAGAACTAGCGGGAGGGCCAGAGATACGCAGTATTTT

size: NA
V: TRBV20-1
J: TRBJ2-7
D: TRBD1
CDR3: CSAVFTGAYEQYF
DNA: TGCAGTGCTGTATTTACAGGGGCTTACGAGCAGTACTTC

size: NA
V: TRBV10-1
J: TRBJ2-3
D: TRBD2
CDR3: CASRDLAGRQGTQYF
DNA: TGCGCCAGTCGGGACCTAGCGGGAAGACAGGGTACGCAGTATTTT

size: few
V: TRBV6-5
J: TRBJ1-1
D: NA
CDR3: CASSYGGRTEAFF
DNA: TGTGCCAGCAGTTACGGGGGGCGCACTGAAGCTTTCTTT

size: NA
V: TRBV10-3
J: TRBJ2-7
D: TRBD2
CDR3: CASGSLSYEQYF
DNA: TGTGCCAGCGGGAGTCTCTCCTACGAGCAGTACTTC

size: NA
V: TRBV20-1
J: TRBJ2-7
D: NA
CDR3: CSARGLPYEQYF
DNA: TGCAGTGCTAGGGGGTTGCCCTACGAGCAGTACTTC

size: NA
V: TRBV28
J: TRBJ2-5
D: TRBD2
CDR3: CASSLGLAGADTYGTQYF
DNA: TGTGCCAGCAGTTTAGGACTAGCGGGGGCCGATACGTACGGGACCCAGTACTTC

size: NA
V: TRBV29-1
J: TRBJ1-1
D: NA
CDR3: CSVTGFGNTEAFF
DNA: TGCAGCGTCACAGGCTTTGGAAACACTGAAGCTTTCTTT

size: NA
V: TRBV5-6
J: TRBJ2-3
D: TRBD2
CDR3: CASSLGSGRAVDTQYF
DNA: TGTGCCAGCAGCTTGGGTAGCGGGAGGGCCGTAGATACGCAGTATTTT

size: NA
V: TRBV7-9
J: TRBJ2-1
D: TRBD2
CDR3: CASSPPLRLAGDEQFF
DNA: TGTGCCAGCAGCCCACCGTTGAGACTAGCGGGCGATGAGCAGTTCTTC

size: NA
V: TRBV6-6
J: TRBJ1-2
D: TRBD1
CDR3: CASSRDRGYYGYTF
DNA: TGTGCCAGCAGCCGGGACAGGGGATACTATGGCTACACCTTC

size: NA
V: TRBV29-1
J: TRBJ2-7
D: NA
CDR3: CSVEGGYRNPYEQYF
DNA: TGCAGCGTTGAAGGGGGATACAGGAATCCCTACGAGCAGTACTTC

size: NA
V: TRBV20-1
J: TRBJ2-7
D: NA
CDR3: CSAVERVVYEQYF
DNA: TGCAGTGCTGTAGAAAGGGTAGTCTACGAGCAGTACTTC

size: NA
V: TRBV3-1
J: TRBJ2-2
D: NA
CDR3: CASSQGPTTAGELFF
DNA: TGTGCCAGCAGCCAAGGACCTACCACCGCCGGGGAGCTGTTTTTT

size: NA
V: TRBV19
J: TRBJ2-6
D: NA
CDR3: CASSIVTDGALSGANVLTF
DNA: TGTGCCAGTAGTATAGTCACGGATGGGGCACTCTCTGGGGCCAACGTCCTGACTTTC

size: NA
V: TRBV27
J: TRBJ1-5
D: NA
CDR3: CASTPFSTSNQPQHF
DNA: TGTGCCAGCACCCCTTTCTCTACAAGCAATCAGCCCCAGCATTTT

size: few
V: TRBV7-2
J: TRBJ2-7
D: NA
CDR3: CASSPMGPDYEQYF
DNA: TGTGCCAGCAGCCCAATGGGCCCCGACTACGAGCAGTACTTC

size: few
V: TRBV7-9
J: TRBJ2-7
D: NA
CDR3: CASSRDVEEQYF
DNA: TGTGCCAGCAGCCGGGATGTTGAGGAGCAGTACTTC

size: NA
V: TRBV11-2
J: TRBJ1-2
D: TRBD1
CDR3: CASSSHPRGTGGYGYTF
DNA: TGTGCCAGCAGTTCCCACCCCCGCGGGACAGGTGGTTATGGCTACACCTTC

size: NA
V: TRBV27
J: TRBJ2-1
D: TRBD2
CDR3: CASSLLEREGPGELFF
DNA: TGTGCCAGCAGTTTATTGGAGCGGGAGGGCCCGGGTGAGCTGTTCTTC

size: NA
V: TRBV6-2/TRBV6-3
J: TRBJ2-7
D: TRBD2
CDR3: CASRTLPAGDPYEQYF
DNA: TGTGCCAGCAGAACTCTTCCAGCGGGAGACCCCTACGAGCAGTACTTC

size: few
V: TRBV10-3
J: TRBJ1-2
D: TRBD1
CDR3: CAISEATRDRGWEGYTF
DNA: TGTGCCATCAGTGAGGCGACCCGGGACAGGGGTTGGGAAGGCTACACCTTC

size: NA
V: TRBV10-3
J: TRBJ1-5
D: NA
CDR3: CAISESLRRPSNQPQHF
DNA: TGTGCCATCAGTGAGTCACTTAGGCGGCCTAGCAATCAGCCCCAGCATTTT

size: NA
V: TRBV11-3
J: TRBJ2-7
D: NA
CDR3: CASSWGRGGEQYF
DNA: TGTGCCAGCAGCTGGGGGCGCGGGGGAGAGCAGTACTTC

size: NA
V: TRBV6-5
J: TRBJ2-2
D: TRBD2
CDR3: CASSYGSAGVGTGELFF
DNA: TGTGCCAGCAGTTACGGGTCGGCGGGAGTAGGTACCGGGGAGCTGTTTTTT

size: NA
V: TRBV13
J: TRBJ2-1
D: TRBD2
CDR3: CASSFPREGIEQFF
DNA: TGTGCCAGCAGCTTTCCCCGGGAGGGCATTGAGCAGTTCTTC

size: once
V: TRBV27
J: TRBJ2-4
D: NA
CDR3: CASSSPAGNIGIQYF
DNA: TGTGCCAGCAGTTCCCCCGCAGGGAATATCGGCATTCAGTACTTC

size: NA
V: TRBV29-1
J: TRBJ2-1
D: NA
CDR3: CSVSAYNEQFF
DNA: TGCAGCGTCTCCGCCTACAATGAGCAGTTCTTC

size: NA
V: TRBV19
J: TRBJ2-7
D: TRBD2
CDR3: CASSVGLAGYEQYF
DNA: TGTGCCAGTAGTGTGGGACTAGCGGGATACGAGCAGTACTTC

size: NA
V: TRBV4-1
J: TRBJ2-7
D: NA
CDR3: CASSQAGLTSSYEQYF
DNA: TGCGCCAGCAGCCAAGCGGGACTCACTAGCTCCTACGAGCAGTACTTC

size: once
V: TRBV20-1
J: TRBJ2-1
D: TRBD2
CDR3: CSARNLAGGDEQFF
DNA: TGCAGTGCTAGGAACTTAGCGGGAGGCGATGAGCAGTTCTTC

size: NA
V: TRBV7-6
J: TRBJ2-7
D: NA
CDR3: CASSLGTKGGGSSYEQYF
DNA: TGTGCCAGCAGCTTAGGTACCAAGGGGGGCGGGAGCTCCTACGAGCAGTACTTC

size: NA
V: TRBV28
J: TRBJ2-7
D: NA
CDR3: CASSQNHGLRYEQYF
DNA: TGTGCCAGCAGCCAGAACCATGGCCTCCGGTACGAGCAGTACTTC

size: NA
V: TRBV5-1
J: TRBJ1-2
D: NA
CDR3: CASSLAVGYNDYGYTF
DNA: TGCGCCAGCAGCTTGGCCGTGGGGTACAACGACTATGGCTACACCTTC

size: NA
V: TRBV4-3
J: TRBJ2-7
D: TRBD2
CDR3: CASSQEGTSSYEQYF
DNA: TGCGCCAGCAGCCAAGAGGGGACTAGCTCCTACGAGCAGTACTTC